This T cell receptor (beta chain) came from a study of blood T cell repertoires in COVID-19. Study summary: Italy, Spain and the United States were the sources of the convalescent and acute COVID-19 samples. The analysed material was cDNA or gDNA that came from T cells, B-cell-depleted T cells, or PBMCs.

The V segment lost 1 base and the J segment 3 bases; nucleotides outside the gene matches: 2. This CDR3 contains 14 residues. Germline V lookup: CDR1 MNHNS, CDR2 SASEGT. Methods used by the authors: Amplification of reference gene primers was used by the study to estimate nucleated cell counts. The repertoire was sequenced with immunoSEQ multiplex PCR; TCRdb's copy has only in-frame clones and lacks some. That table supplies the V and J calls and clone size; D and trimming were determined from the DNA. The table shows nearly 200,000 clones, with just under 85% occurring only once. The chain couples TRBV6-1 to TRBJ2-7; TRBD1 matches 8 bases. Material for sequencing was peripheral blood. The receptor's source is a human donor with acute or convalescent COVID-19. The donor label of this sample is uncertain. For the CDR3, the DNA is TGTGCCAGCAGTGAAGTAGGACAGGGCTACGAGCAGTACTTC. Translation: CASSEVGQGYEQYF.